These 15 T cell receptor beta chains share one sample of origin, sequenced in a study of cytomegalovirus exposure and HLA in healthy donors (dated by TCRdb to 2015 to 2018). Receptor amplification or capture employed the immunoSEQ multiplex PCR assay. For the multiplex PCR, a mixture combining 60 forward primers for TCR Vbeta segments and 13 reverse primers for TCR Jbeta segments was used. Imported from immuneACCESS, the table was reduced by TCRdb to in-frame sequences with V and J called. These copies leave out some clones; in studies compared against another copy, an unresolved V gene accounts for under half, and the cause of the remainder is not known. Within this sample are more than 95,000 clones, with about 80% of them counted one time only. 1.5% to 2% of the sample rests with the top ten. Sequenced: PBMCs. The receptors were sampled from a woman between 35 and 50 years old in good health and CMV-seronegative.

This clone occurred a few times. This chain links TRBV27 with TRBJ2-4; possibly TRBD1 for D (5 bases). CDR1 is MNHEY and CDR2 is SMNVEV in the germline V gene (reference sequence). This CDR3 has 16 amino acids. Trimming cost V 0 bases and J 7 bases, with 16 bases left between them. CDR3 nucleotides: TGTGCCAGCAGTTTATCGGGAACAGGCAGTGGGAACATTCAGTACTTC. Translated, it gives CASSLSGTGSGNIQYF.

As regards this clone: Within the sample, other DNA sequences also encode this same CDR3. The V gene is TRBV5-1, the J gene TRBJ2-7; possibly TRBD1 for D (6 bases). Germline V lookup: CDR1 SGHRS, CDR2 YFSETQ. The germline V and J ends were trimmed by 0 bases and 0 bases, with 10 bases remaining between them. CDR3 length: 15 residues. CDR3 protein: CASSLGGTSSYEQYF. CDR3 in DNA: TGCGCCAGCAGCTTGGGGGGGACATCCTCCTACGAGCAGTACTTC.

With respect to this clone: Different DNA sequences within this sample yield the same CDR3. This CDR3 is CASSIGGNTGELFF. CDR3 nucleotide sequence: TGTGCCAGTAGTATCGGGGGAAACACCGGGGAGCTGTTTTTT. The chain has TRBV19 and TRBJ2-2, with D possibly being TRBD2 (6 bases). The CDR3 contains 14 residues. The V end was cut by 3 bases, the J end by 2 bases, with 7 bases between. Germline V gene lookup returns CDR1 LNHDA and CDR2 SQIVND (reference sequence).

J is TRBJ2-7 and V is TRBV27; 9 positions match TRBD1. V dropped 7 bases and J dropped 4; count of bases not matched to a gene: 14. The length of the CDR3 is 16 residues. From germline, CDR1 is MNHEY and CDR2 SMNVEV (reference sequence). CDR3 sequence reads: CASNTYRGRVGYEQYF. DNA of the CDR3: TGTGCCAGCAATACGTACAGGGGGCGAGTTGGTTACGAGCAGTACTTC.

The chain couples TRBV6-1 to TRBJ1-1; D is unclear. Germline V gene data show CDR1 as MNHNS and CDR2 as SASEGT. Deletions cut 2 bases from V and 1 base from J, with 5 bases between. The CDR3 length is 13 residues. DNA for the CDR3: TGTGCCAGCAGTGAACCCCGGAACACTGAAGCTTTCTTT. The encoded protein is CASSEPRNTEAFF.

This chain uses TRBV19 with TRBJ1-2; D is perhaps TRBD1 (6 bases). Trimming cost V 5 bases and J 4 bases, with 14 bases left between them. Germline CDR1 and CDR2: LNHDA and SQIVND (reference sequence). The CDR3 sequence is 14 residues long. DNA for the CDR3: TGTGCCAGTAGTCCAGGGGCTTCTCTCTATGGCTACACCTTC. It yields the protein CASSPGASLYGYTF.

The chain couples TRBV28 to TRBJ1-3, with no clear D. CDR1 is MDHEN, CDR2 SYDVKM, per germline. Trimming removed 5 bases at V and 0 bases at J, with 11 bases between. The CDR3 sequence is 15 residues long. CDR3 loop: CASSLLISSGNTIYF. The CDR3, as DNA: TGTGCCAGCAGTCTCCTTATCAGCTCTGGAAACACCATATATTTT.

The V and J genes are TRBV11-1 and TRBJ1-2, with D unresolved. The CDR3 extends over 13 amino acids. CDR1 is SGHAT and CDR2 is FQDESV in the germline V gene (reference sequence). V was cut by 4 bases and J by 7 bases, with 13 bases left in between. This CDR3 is CASSSYRRGGYTF. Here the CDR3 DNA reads TGTGCCAGCAGCTCCTACCGCCGGGGTGGCTACACCTTC.

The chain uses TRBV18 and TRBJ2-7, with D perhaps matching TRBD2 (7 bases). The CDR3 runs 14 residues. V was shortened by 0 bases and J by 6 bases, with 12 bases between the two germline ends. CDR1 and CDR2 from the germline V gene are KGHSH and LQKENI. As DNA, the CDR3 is TGTGCCAGCTCACCACCGCGGGGGCGGTTCGAGCAGTACTTC. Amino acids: CASSPPRGRFEQYF.

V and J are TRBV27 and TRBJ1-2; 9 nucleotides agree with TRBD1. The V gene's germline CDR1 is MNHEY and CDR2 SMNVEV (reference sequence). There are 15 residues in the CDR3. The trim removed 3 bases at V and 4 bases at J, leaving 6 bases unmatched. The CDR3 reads CASSLYPTGGYGYTF. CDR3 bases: TGTGCCAGCAGTTTGTATCCGACAGGGGGCTATGGCTACACCTTC.

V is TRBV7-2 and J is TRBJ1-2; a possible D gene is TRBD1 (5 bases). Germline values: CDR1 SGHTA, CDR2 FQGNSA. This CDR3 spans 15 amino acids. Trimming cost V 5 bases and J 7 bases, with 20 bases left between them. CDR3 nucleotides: TGTGCCAGCAGCCCTAGGACATTCCCTATCAGTGGCTACACCTTC. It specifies CASSPRTFPISGYTF.

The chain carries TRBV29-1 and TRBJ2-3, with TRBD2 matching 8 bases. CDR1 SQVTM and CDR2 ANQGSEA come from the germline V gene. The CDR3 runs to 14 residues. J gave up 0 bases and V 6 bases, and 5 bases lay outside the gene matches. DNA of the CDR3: TGCAGCGTCAAAGCGGGAGAAAGCACAGATACGCAGTATTTT. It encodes CSVKAGESTDTQYF.

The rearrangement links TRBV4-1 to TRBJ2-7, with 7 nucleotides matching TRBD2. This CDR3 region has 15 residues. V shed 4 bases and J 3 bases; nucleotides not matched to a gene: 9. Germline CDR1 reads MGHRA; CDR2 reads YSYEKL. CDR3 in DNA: TGCGCCAGCAGCCCGGGGGGAGGAGAGAACTACGAGCAGTACTTC. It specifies CASSPGGGENYEQYF.

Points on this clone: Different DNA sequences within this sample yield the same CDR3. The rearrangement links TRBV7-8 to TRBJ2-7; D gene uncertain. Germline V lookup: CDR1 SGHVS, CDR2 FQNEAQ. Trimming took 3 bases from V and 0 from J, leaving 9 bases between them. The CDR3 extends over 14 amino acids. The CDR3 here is CASSFRRNSYEQYF. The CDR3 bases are TGTGCCAGCAGCTTTCGGCGGAACTCCTACGAGCAGTACTTC.

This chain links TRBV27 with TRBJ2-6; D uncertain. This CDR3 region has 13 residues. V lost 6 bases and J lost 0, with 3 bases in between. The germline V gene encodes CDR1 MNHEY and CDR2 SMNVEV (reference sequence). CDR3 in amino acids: CASSYSGANVLTF. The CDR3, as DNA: TGTGCCAGCAGCTACTCTGGGGCCAACGTCCTGACTTTC.